This T cell receptor (beta chain) was captured in a study of blood T cells in healthy people across ages. Study-level results: Measured against age, TCR beta diversity per million T cells decreased in a roughly linear manner.

This clonotype occurred a few times. Its antigen is unidentified. It was with a sample-barcoded 5' primer and a J-beta primer mix that a second PCR of about 6 to 12 cycles was run. Each cDNA molecule received a tag from a template-switch adaptor that had 12 random nucleotides. TCRdb reprocessed the 5' RACE reads with MiXCR, giving one entry per CDR3 protein. The repertoire holds approximately 490,000 distinct CDR3 sequences, about 24% seen once, with 8.7% in the top ten. V dropped 4 bases and J dropped 9; count of bases not matched to a gene: 8. Germline CDR1 is SGHKS and CDR2 is YYEKEE (reference sequence). This CDR3 comprises 14 residues. These same data were also listed under a study on T cells of mothers and their children. That study reports: Researchers put all of the extracted RNA into cDNA synthesis, using roughly 1.5 ug per 15 ul.

The sequencing input was blood. V is TRBV5-5 and J is TRBJ2-4, with 9 bases fitting TRBD1. The sequence was obtained from a boy aged 5 to 17 in good health. The CDR3 reads CASSGGQGEFIQYF. CDR3 nucleotides: TGTGCCAGCAGCGGGGGACAGGGTGAGTTCATTCAGTACTTC.